This T cell receptor beta chain was sequenced for a study of identical twins. This clonotype has ten or more counts. Its antigen is undetermined. Findings and limits, study-wide: Clonotypes of the beta chain that were abundant in cord blood carried fewer insertions (memory repertoires showed none).

MiXCR, applied by TCRdb to the 5' RACE reads, yields one record per CDR3 protein. Counted here are 350,000 to 600,000 distinct CDR3 sequences, 11% to 15% occurring once; the ten biggest clones make up over 0.5%. Per germline, CDR1 SGHVS and CDR2 FNYEAQ. V was trimmed by 3 bases and J by 4 bases, leaving 21 bases between them. CDR3 length: 17 amino acids. The sample was also reused in another study, on yellow fever vaccine responses in identical twins.

Source material: CD4+ T cells sorted from blood. This chain joins TRBV7-6 and TRBJ1-1; possibly TRBD1 for D (6 bases). The sequence came from a woman aged 18-29 years in good health. Here the CDR3 DNA reads TGTGCCAGCAGCTTGCGTATCCTGGGTACAGGGAGCACTGAAGCTTTCTTT. It encodes CASSLRILGTGSTEAFF. Based on the CDR3 plus reference TRBV7-6 and TRBJ1-1, the full variable domain is GAGVSQSPRYKVTKRGQDVALRCDPISGHVSLYWYRQALGQGPEFLTYFNYEAQQDKSGLPNDRFSAERPEGSISTLTIQRTEQRDSAMYRCASSLRILGTGSTEAFFGQGTRLTVV.